The 21 T cell receptor beta chains below were found in one sample sequenced in a study of T cells in Graves' hyperthyroidism and ophthalmopathy. RNA transcripts provided the source from which TCR beta CDR3 regions were amplified. Primed by the HTBI set, a first-round RT-PCR was run on the TCR CDR3. MiXCR, run by TCRdb on the multiplex PCR reads, gives a single entry per CDR3 protein. The sample shows fewer than 550,000 distinct CDR3 sequences, about a sixth of them seen only once. What was sequenced was blood. These TCRs come from a woman aged 18 to 35 with Graves' hyperthyroidism.

The CDR3 DNA reads TGTGCCAGCAGCTTAGGGGCGGGCAGGGGATTGGAGACCCAGTACTTC. It codes for CASSLGAGRGLETQYF. The gene calls are TRBV7-8 and TRBJ2-5; weak D call: TRBD1 (6 bases). This CDR3 is 16 amino acids long. Looked up from germline, CDR1 is SGHVS and CDR2 is FQNEAQ. V lost 1 base, J lost 5 bases, and 17 bases lay in between.

This clonotype was seen at least ten times. This chain joins TRBV5-6 and TRBJ2-2; a weak D match, TRBD1 (6 bases). The CDR3 contains 16 residues. Germline lookup yields CDR1 SGHDT and CDR2 YYEEEE. Trimming took off 3 bases at V and 8 bases at J, with 20 bases between the two ends. Written as DNA, the CDR3 is TGTGCCAGCAGCTGGGACCGGGACATTACTTTAGGGGAGCTGTTTTTT. Protein sequence: CASSWDRDITLGELFF. The complete variable domain, with remaining parts taken from reference TRBV5-6 and TRBJ2-2, reads DAGVTQSPTHLIKTRGQQVTLRCSPKSGHDTVSWYQQALGQGPQFIFQYYEEEERQRGNFPDRFSGHQFPNYSSELNVNALLLGDSALYLCASSWDRDITLGELFFGEGSRLTVL.

V gene TRBV7-2 combines with J gene TRBJ2-5; tentatively, D is TRBD1 or TRBD2 (5 bases each). V gave up 3 bases and J gave up 9 bases, with 8 bases separating them. The CDR3 has 11 amino acids. Germline CDR1 is SGHTA and CDR2 is FQGNSA. The CDR3 nucleotides are TGTGCCAGCAGCTTTGGGGGTTCCCAGTACTTC. Amino acids: CASSFGGSQYF.

This clonotype was observed a few times. V usage is TRBV5-1 and J usage is TRBJ1-1; TRBD1 matches 8 bases. The V gene's germline CDR1 is SGHRS and CDR2 YFSETQ. This CDR3 has 16 residues. The trim removed 5 bases at V and 3 bases at J, leaving 12 bases unmatched. CDR3 amino acids: CASSRSTGGTDTEAFF. The CDR3, as DNA: TGCGCCAGCAGTCGAAGTACAGGGGGGACGGACACTGAAGCTTTCTTT.

This chain links TRBV25-1 with TRBJ2-1; 8 bases line up with TRBD2. Germline-derived CDR1 and CDR2 are MGHDK and SYGVNS. The CDR3 contains 13 residues. The junction had 3 bases not matched to a gene; V was cut back by 9 bases and J by 2 bases. Here the CDR3 reads CASLAGAYNEQFF. For the CDR3, the DNA is TGTGCCAGTCTAGCGGGTGCCTACAATGAGCAGTTCTTC.

Remarks on this clonotype: A junction end diverges from the germline sequence, so it may reflect a read error. The CDR3 region is CASSSLAGAYGSTGELLF. The CDR3 DNA follows: TGTGCCAGCAGCTCCCTAGCGGGAGCATACGGAAGCACCGGGGAGCTGCTTTTT. The chain joins TRBV5-6 to TRBJ2-2; 10 positions match TRBD2. Germline-derived CDR1 and CDR2 are SGHDT and YYEEEE. CDR3 length: 18 amino acids. Supplemented by reference TRBV5-6 and TRBJ2-2, the full variable domain reads DAGVTQSPTHLIKTRGQQVTLRCSPKSGHDTVSWYQQALGQGPQFIFQYYEEEERQRGNFPDRFSGHQFPNYSSELNVNALLLGDSALYLCASSSLAGAYGSTGELLFGEGSRLTVL.

This clonotype was detected only a few times. The V call is TRBV4-2, the J call TRBJ2-1; 14 bases are shared with TRBD2. V dropped 4 bases and J dropped 5; count of bases not matched to a gene: 7. The CDR3 spans 17 residues. From germline, CDR1 is LGHNA and CDR2 YNFKEQ. CDR3: CASSRGGLAGEHNEQFF. CDR3 coding DNA: TGTGCCAGCAGCCGAGGGGGACTAGCGGGGGAACACAATGAGCAGTTCTTC.

J is TRBJ2-1 and V is TRBV5-1, with a tentative D call TRBD1 (6 bases). The CDR3 totals 14 residues. Germline lookup yields CDR1 SGHRS and CDR2 YFSETQ. V dropped 1 base and J dropped 4 bases, with 9 bases sitting between them. CDR3 in amino acids: CASSLKQGYNEQFF. The DNA of the CDR3 is TGCGCCAGCAGCTTGAAACAGGGTTACAATGAGCAGTTCTTC. The full variable domain, completed using reference TRBV5-1 and TRBJ2-1, is KAGVTQTPRYLIKTRGQQVTLSCSPISGHRSVSWYQQTPGQGLQFLFEYFSETQRNKGNFPGRFSGRQFSNSRSEMNVSTLELGDSALYLCASSLKQGYNEQFFGPGTRLTVL.

This clonotype appeared a single time. With a much larger clone just one base away, this may be a read error. This chain joins TRBV14 and TRBJ2-1, with 8 bases matching TRBD2. Germline CDR1 SGHDN, CDR2 FVKESK. This CDR3 is 16 amino acids long. CDR3 sequence: CANSPLQTSDYNEQFF. CDR3 in DNA: TGTGCCAACAGCCCGCTGCAGACTAGCGACTACAATGAGCAGTTCTTC. The complete variable domain, with remaining parts taken from reference TRBV14 and TRBJ2-1, reads EAGVTQFPSHSVIEKGQTVTLRCDPISGHDNLYWYRRVMGKEIKFLLHFVKESKQDESGMPNNRFLAERTGGTYSTLKVQPAELEDSGVYFCANSPLQTSDYNEQFFGPGTRLTVL.

This clonotype was observed many times. CDR3 amino acids: CASSFGLAFHNEQFF. The CDR3 DNA follows: TGTGCCAGCAGCTTCGGCCTAGCGTTCCACAATGAGCAGTTCTTC. The chain is built from TRBV7-9 and TRBJ2-1; possibly TRBD2 for D (6 bases). This CDR3 spans 15 amino acids. V lost 3 bases and J 5 bases, leaving 14 bases between the germline ends. Germline V CDR1 and CDR2: SEHNR, FQNEAQ (reference sequence).

The rearrangement uses TRBV7-2 and TRBJ2-7; 8 bases match TRBD2. The germline gives CDR1 SGHTA, CDR2 FQGNSA. CDR3 length: 16 residues. Germline trimming cut 2 bases from V and 7 bases from J; bases unmatched to any gene: 13. The CDR3, as DNA: TGTGCCAGCAGCTTAATAGGCGGGGGGACTTCCTCGGAGCAGTACTTC. Translation gives CASSLIGGGTSSEQYF.

In this sample, this clonotype turned up many times. The V call is TRBV7-2, the J call TRBJ1-2; 7 bases map to TRBD1. The CDR3 covers 14 residues. CDR1 SGHTA and CDR2 FQGNSA come from the germline V gene. The ends lost 3 bases at V and 4 bases at J; junction bases unmatched: 5. CDR3 region: CASSFDRVGYGYTF. The DNA of the CDR3 is TGTGCCAGCAGCTTCGACAGGGTAGGCTATGGCTACACCTTC.

This chain links TRBV20-1 with TRBJ1-2; D is uncertain. The CDR3 loop spans 15 amino acids. With 2 bases removed from V and 1 base from J, the gap between germline ends came to 14 bases. Germline CDR1 DFQATT, CDR2 SNEGSKA (reference sequence). The CDR3 is CSARISRELNYGYTF. CDR3 DNA: TGCAGTGCTAGAATTAGTCGGGAGCTTAACTATGGCTACACCTTC.

This clonotype was counted a few times. V is TRBV9 and J is TRBJ2-3, with D hard to call. V was clipped by 3 bases and J by 5 bases, with 10 bases between them. CDR1 is SGDLS, CDR2 YYNGEE, per germline. The CDR3 has 13 amino acids. As DNA, the CDR3 is TGTGCCAGCAGCGCCCTAAACAGAGATACGCAGTATTTT. This encodes CASSALNRDTQYF. Complete variable domain (other parts from reference TRBV9 and TRBJ2-3): DSGVTQTPKHLITATGQRVTLRCSPRSGDLSVYWYQQSLDQGLQFLIQYYNGEERAKGNILERFSAQQFPDLHSELNLSSLELGDSALYFCASSALNRDTQYFGPGTRLTVL.

V usage is TRBV7-8 and J usage is TRBJ2-7; weak D call: TRBD2 (6 bases). The CDR3 is 20 amino acids. Looked up from germline, CDR1 is SGHVS and CDR2 is FQNEAQ. Trimming pared 5 bases from V and 5 bases from J, leaving 34 bases between. The CDR3 reads CASSLLQGQRVSLTKDEQYF. In DNA form, the CDR3 reads TGTGCCAGCAGCCTATTACAAGGGCAGCGGGTTTCCCTCACGAAGGACGAGCAGTACTTC.

This clonotype turned up a few times. CDR3 amino acids: CASSTRPIEGEQYF. For the CDR3, the DNA is TGTGCCAGTAGTACCCGACCGATCGAGGGCGAGCAGTACTTC. The genes are TRBV19 and TRBJ2-7; D is possibly TRBD2 (5 bases). This CDR3 comprises 14 residues. V was clipped by 4 bases and J by 6 bases, with 16 bases between them. Per the germline V gene, CDR1 is LNHDA and CDR2 is SQIVND (reference sequence).

This clonotype has only a few counts. A much larger clone lies one base from this, so it may be a read error. J is TRBJ2-2 and V is TRBV3-1; D is ambiguous. Germline CDR1 is LGHDT and CDR2 is YNNKEL (reference sequence). This CDR3 is 16 amino acids long. The CDR3 sequence is CANSQEKTANTGELFF. In nucleotides, the CDR3 is TGTGCCAACAGCCAAGAGAAGACGGCGAACACCGGGGAGCTGTTTTTT.

The table lists this clonotype with a few counts. The chain couples TRBV4-1 to TRBJ1-5; D ambiguous. Germline CDR1 MGHRA, CDR2 YSYEKL. This CDR3 comprises 15 residues. V dropped 4 bases and J dropped 2 bases, with 12 bases sitting between them. The DNA of the CDR3 is TGCGCCAGCAGCCCTTCCTTAAGGGGCAATCAGCCCCAGCATTTT. Encoded protein: CASSPSLRGNQPQHF.

This clonotype showed up many times. This chain joins TRBV7-2 and TRBJ2-3; 10 positions agree with TRBD1. The CDR3 has 15 amino acids. Germline-derived CDR1 and CDR2 are SGHTA and FQGNSA. V gave up 6 bases and J gave up 2 bases; unmatched junction bases: 5. The CDR3 region is CASSTGTGVTDTQYF. The DNA for the CDR3 is TGTGCCAGCAGTACCGGGACAGGGGTCACAGATACGCAGTATTTT.

The chain couples TRBV2 to TRBJ2-7; D possibly corresponds to TRBD1 (6 bases). The germline V and J ends were trimmed by 8 bases and 2 bases, with 22 bases remaining between them. Germline V CDR1 and CDR2: SNHLY, FYNNEI. CDR3 length equals 16 residues. CDR3 nucleotides: TGTGCCAGCCAGGGGTACCGAGGCCGCTCCCCCTACGAGCAGTACTTC. Its protein product is CASQGYRGRSPYEQYF.

This clonotype was recorded a few times. This chain joins TRBV4-2 and TRBJ1-4, with TRBD1 matching over 8 bases. The CDR3 sequence is 17 residues long. Trimming cost V 1 base and J 0 bases; bases outside gene matches: 4. Germline CDR1 and CDR2: LGHNA and YNFKEQ. DNA of the CDR3: TGTGCCAGCAGCCAAGGGGGACAGGCAACAACTAATGAAAAACTGTTTTTT. As protein: CASSQGGQATTNEKLFF.